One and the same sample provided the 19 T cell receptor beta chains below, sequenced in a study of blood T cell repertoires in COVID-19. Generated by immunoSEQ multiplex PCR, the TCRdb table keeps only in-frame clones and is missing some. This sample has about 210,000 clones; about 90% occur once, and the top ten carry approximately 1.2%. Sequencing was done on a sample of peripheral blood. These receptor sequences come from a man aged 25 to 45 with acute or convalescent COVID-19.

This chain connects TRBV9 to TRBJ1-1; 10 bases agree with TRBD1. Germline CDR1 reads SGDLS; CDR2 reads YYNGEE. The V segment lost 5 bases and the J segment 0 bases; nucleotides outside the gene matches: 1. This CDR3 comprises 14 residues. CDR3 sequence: CASSDRGLNTEAFF. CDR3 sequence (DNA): TGTGCCAGCAGTGACAGGGGGCTGAACACTGAAGCTTTCTTT.

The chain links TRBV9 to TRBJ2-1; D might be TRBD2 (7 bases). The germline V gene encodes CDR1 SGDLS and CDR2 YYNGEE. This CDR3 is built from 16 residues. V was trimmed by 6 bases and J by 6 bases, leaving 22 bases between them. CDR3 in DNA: TGTGCCAGCACCGACAAAGGGGGGGCGCGGAGCAATGAGCAGTTCTTC. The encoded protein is CASTDKGGARSNEQFF.

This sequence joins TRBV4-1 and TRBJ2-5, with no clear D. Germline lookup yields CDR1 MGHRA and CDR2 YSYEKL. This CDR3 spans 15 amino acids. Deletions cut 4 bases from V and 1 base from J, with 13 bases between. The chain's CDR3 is CASSRGYGIQETQYF. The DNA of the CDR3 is TGCGCCAGCAGCCGAGGCTACGGAATCCAAGAGACCCAGTACTTC.

The CDR3 nucleotides read TGTGCCAGCAGTCCTGACAGGGCCTCTGGAAACACCATATATTTT. This sequence encodes CASSPDRASGNTIYF. The V and J genes are TRBV2 and TRBJ1-3, with 7 bases lining up with TRBD1. Germline CDR1 is SNHLY and CDR2 is FYNNEI. The CDR3 is 15 residues long. J gave up 0 bases and V 5 bases, and 4 bases lay outside the gene matches.

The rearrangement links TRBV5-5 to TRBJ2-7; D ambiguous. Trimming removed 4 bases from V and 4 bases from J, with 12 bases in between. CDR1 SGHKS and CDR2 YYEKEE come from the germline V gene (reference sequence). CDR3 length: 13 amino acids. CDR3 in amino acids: CASSPFSGYEQYF. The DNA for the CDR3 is TGTGCCAGCAGCCCATTTAGTGGTTACGAGCAGTACTTC.

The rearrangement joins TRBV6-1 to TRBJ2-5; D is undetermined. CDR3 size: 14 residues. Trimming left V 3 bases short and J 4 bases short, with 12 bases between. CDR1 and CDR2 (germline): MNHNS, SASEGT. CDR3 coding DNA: TGTGCCAGCAGTGAGGTCGGAATAGCAGAGACCCAGTACTTC. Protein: CASSEVGIAETQYF.

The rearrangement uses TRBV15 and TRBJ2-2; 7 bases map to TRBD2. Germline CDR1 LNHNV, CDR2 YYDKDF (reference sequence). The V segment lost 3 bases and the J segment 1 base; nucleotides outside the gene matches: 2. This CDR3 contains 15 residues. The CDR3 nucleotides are TGTGCCACCAGCAGTGGACTAGTGAACACCGGGGAGCTGTTTTTT. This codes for CATSSGLVNTGELFF.

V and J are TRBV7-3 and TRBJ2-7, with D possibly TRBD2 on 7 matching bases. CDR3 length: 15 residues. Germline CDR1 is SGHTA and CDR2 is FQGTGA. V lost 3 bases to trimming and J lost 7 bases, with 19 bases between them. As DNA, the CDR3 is TGTGCCAGCAGCTTTCAGGGCGGGGGCGCCTGGGAGCAGTACTTC. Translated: CASSFQGGGAWEQYF.

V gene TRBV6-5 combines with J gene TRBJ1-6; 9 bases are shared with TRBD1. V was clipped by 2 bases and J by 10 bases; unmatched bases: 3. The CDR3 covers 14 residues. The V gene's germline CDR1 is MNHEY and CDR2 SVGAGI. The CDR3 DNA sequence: TGTGCCAGCAGTTACAACAGGGGGCCCTCACCCCTCCACTTT. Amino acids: CASSYNRGPSPLHF.

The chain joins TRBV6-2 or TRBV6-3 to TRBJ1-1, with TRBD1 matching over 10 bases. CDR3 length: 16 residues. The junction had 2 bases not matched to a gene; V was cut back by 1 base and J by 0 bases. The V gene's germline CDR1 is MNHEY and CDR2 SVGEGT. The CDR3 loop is CASSYWDRGLNTEAFF. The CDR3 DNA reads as TGTGCCAGCAGTTACTGGGACAGGGGATTGAACACTGAAGCTTTCTTT.

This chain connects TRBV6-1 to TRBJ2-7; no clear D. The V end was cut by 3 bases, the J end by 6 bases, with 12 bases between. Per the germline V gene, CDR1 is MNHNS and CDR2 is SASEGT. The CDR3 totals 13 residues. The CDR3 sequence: CASSDPSSGEQYF. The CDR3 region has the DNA TGTGCCAGCAGTGATCCATCCAGTGGCGAGCAGTACTTC.

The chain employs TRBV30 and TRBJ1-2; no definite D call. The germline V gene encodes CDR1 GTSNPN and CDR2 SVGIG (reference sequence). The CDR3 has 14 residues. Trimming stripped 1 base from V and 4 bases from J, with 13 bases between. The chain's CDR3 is CAWSAYSSTYGYTF. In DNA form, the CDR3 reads TGTGCCTGGAGTGCCTACAGCAGTACCTATGGCTACACCTTC.

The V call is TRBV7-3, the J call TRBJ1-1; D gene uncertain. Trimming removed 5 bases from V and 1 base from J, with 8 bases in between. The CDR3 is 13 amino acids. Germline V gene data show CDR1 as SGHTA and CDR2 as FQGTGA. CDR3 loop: CASSLLPNTEAFF. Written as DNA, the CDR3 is TGTGCCAGCAGCCTCCTACCGAACACTGAAGCTTTCTTT.

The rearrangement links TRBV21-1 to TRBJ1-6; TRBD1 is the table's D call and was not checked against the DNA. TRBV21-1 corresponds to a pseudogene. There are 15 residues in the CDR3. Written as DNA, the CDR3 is TGTGCCTGCGAGGGACAGGGAAGGCCCAATTCACCCCTCCACTTT. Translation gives CACEGQGRPNSPLHF.

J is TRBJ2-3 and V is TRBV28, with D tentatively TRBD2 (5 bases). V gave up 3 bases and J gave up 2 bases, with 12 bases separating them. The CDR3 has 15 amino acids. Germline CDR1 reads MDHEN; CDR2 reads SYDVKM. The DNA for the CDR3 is TGTGCCAGCAGTTTGTTGTGGAGGCACACAGATACGCAGTATTTT. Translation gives CASSLLWRHTDTQYF.

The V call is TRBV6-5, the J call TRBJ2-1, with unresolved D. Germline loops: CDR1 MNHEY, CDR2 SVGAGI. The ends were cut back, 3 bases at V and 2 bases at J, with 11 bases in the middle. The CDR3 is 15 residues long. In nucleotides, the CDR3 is TGTGCCAGCAGTTATAGAGGCGAGGCCTACAATGAGCAGTTCTTC. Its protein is CASSYRGEAYNEQFF.

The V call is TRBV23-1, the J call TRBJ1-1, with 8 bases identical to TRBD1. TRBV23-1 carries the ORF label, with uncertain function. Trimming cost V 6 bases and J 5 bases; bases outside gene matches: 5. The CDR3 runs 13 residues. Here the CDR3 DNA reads TGCGCCAGCAGGCAGGGGGCGAGGACTGAAGCTTTCTTT. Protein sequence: CASRQGARTEAFF.

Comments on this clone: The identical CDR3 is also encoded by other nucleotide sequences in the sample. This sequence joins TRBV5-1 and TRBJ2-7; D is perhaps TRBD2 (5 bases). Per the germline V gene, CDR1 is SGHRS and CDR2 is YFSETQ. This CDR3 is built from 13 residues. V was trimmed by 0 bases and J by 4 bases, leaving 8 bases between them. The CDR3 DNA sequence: TGCGCCAGCAGCTTGGGAGGCGGGTACGAGCAGTACTTC. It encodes CASSLGGGYEQYF.

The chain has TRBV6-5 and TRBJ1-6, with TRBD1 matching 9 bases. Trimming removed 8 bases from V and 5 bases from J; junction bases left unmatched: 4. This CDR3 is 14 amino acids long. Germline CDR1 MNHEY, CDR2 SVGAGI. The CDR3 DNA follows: TGTGCCAGCGGCCGGGACAGGGATAATTCACCCCTCCACTTT. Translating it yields CASGRDRDNSPLHF.